This T cell receptor (beta chain) was identified during a study of post-analysis software for immune sequencing data. Turning to the study itself: The disease courses covered relapsing-remitting, secondary progressive and progressive-relapsing multiple sclerosis.

As concerns this clonotype: Its antigen remains unknown.

Findings of the study overall: In patients, TRBV5-6, TRBV5-1 and TRBV20-1 belonged to four or five TRBV segments found more frequently than in controls. Those samples that were prepared in the same batch co-clustered strongly by F measure. Significantly lower normalized Chao1 diversity was found in patients with multiple sclerosis relative to controls.

CDR3 size: 16 residues. V gave up 3 bases and J gave up 10 bases; unmatched junction bases: 15. The germline gives CDR1 SEHNR, CDR2 FQNEAQ (reference sequence). Unique molecular identifiers were present in the TCR beta cDNA libraries. Around 500,000 cDNA molecules came from approximately 1 to 10 million T cells. TCRdb analysed the PCR reads with MiXCR anew, one entry per CDR3 protein. This sample has 350,000 to 450,000 distinct CDR3 sequences, with less than 40% found just once. The sample taken for sequencing was blood. The sequence came from a girl aged 2 to 9 with multiple sclerosis. This rearrangement joins TRBV7-9 to TRBJ1-1; 9 positions match TRBD1. The CDR3 reads CASSFGTGRAIKRAFF. The CDR3 region has the DNA TGTGCCAGCAGCTTCGGGACAGGGAGGGCTATCAAGAGAGCTTTCTTT.